This TCR beta chain is from a study of T cell responses to AZD1222 COVID-19 vaccine. Study results and caveats: Donors were largely white British and mainly female; clonal diversity was possibly underestimated. Spike-specific TCRs gained breadth and depth after people received two AZD1222 doses.

Comments on this clone: Its specificity is unknown.

The repertoire was sequenced with immunoSEQ multiplex PCR; TCRdb's copy has only in-frame clones and lacks some. The sample has 180,000 or so clones; more than 75% are singletons. Germline assignment: CDR1 KGHDR and CDR2 SFDVKD. V was clipped by 4 bases and J by 12 bases; unmatched bases: 7. The CDR3 runs 13 residues. The sequence derives from an adult who received the AZD1222 COVID-19 vaccine. This specimen consisted of peripheral blood, obtained 28 days after the second AZD1222 dose. The gene calls are TRBV24-1 and TRBJ2-1; 8 nucleotides line up with TRBD1. In DNA form, the CDR3 reads TGTGCCACCAGTGAAATGACAGGGGTACGGCAGTTCTTC. Translated: CATSEMTGVRQFF.